This T cell receptor beta chain is from a study of shared clonotypes between healthy human individuals. It was CD45RO-negative cells, positively selected for CCR7, that made up naive CD8 cells, with terminally differentiated effector memory CD45RA+ cells excluded. Template for every sorted-subset replicate PCR totaled approximately 0.2 ug DNA, some 30,000 T cell genomes. Profiled with immunoSEQ multiplex PCR; TCRdb holds only in-frame clones, not every one. The sample carries 2 million to 2.5 million clones, 90% to 95% recorded once. The germline gives CDR1 SEHNR, CDR2 FQNEAQ (reference sequence). Trimming stripped 5 bases from V and 0 bases from J, with 11 bases between. The length of the CDR3 is 16 residues.

Sequenced: naive CD8+ T cells from PBMCs. This TCR was recovered from a man younger than 30 in good health. Some clones in this sample may be carry-over from other donors' samples. The gene calls are TRBV7-9 and TRBJ2-6; D possibly matches TRBD1 or TRBD2 (5 bases each). The CDR3 region has the DNA TGTGCCAGCAGCGGACTGGGGGTCTCTGGGGCCAACGTCCTGACTTTC. Its translation: CASSGLGVSGANVLTF.